The 2 T cell receptor beta chains in this list originate from one sample, sequenced in a study of CD4 T cells in relation to SARS-CoV-2 and coronaviruses. Their antigen targets remain unknown. Assay used: immunoSEQ multiplex PCR; TCRdb lists only in-frame clones, some missing. The table has about 36,000 clones, over 65% seen once. Specimen: memory CD4+ T cells from PBMCs, cultured in vitro. The receptor set was obtained from an adult with COVID-19.

The rearrangement links TRBV28 to TRBJ2-5; D remains unclear. The CDR3 runs 13 residues. Germline CDR1 and CDR2: MDHEN and SYDVKM. V was cut by 7 bases and J by 2 bases, with 11 bases left in between. CDR3 bases: TGTGCCAGCACCCGTTTAGTGCAAGAGACCCAGTACTTC. Residues: CASTRLVQETQYF. Supplemented by reference TRBV28 and TRBJ2-5, the full variable domain reads DVKVTQSSRYLVKRTGEKVFLECVQDMDHENMFWYRQDPGLGLRLIYFSYDVKMKEKGDIPEGYSVSREKKERFSLILESASTNQTSMYLCASTRLVQETQYFGPGTRLLVL.

CDR3 nucleotide sequence: TGTGCCAGCAGTTACAACTCTGGGGCCAACGTCCTGACTTTC. Translated: CASSYNSGANVLTF. The chain links TRBV6-2 or TRBV6-3 to TRBJ2-6; D gene unclear. CDR3 length equals 14 residues. Germline V gene lookup returns CDR1 MNHEY and CDR2 SVGEGT. Trimming removed 2 bases at V and 0 bases at J, with 2 bases between.